The 3 T cell receptor beta chains presented below share a single source sample, sequenced in a study of glioma-infiltrating T cells. The iRepertoire nested amplicon-rescue multiplex PCR amplified TCR alpha and beta CDR3s from RNA. TCRdb reprocessed the multiplex PCR reads via MiXCR and lists one record per CDR3 protein. Of about 93,000 distinct CDR3 sequences detected, roughly 40% appear once; the ten largest clones hold more than 30%. What was sequenced was glioma tissue, nonneoplastic brain tissue, or PBMCs (not recorded which). Receptor source: a human donor with low-grade glioma or glioblastoma, undergoing nonglioma brain surgery, or in good health (not recorded which).

Concerning this clonotype: Just one base apart from a much larger clone, this may be a read error. This rearrangement joins TRBV18 to TRBJ2-5, with 8 nucleotides matching TRBD1. The CDR3 has 13 residues. Germline loops: CDR1 KGHSH, CDR2 LQKENI. The CDR3 sequence: CASSGTGGETKYF. In DNA, the CDR3 is TGTGCCAGCTCCGGGACAGGTGGGGAGACCAAGTACTTC.

This rearrangement joins TRBV2 to TRBJ1-2; D gene ambiguous. The CDR3 has 13 amino acids. Germline V lookup: CDR1 SNHLY, CDR2 FYNNEI. Trimming cost V 2 bases and J 5 bases, with 9 bases left between them. The CDR3 DNA reads as TGTGCCAGCAGTGAACACGGGAAATATGGCTACACCTTC. It yields the protein CASSEHGKYGYTF.

A note on this clonotype: Because it lacks the conserved phenylalanine or tryptophan at the end, this CDR3 is likely a read error. No DNA is shown, since the ends of the CDR3 on it are uncertain; the CDR3 is the one TCRdb lists. V gene TRBV28 combines with J gene TRBJ1-2. Germline CDR1 reads MDHEN; CDR2 reads SYDVKM. The CDR3 spans 13 residues, counting both ends. This chain's CDR3 is CASSLSSLDGHTS.